A selection of T cell receptor beta chains follows, all from one sample in a study of T cells in localized non-small cell lung cancer. The protocol was immunoSEQ multiplex PCR, while the TCRdb copy is restricted to in-frame clones and leaves out a portion. Among approximately 72,000 clones, roughly 86% were seen once, and the ten largest hold approximately 13%. This sample comprised peripheral blood, obtained before any cancer treatment. Every receptor here comes from an older female donor with stage I lung adenocarcinoma. The CDR3 runs from the conserved cysteine through the conserved F or W. D genes are given only for firm matches. Rows give clone size only sometimes, using once, few, many, or a class for an expanded clone.

TGCGCCAGCAGCCGAGTTCAGGGTGGGGTACCCGGGGAGCTGTTTTTT | CASSRVQGGVPGELFF | TRBJ2-2 | - | TRBV4-1 | once
TGTGCCACCAGCAGAGACCTAGCGGGATCCACAGATACGCAGTATTTT | CATSRDLAGSTDTQYF | TRBJ2-3 | TRBD2 | TRBV15 | -
TGTGCCAGCAGCTTAGAGGGGAGTAGCACAGATACGCAGTATTTT | CASSLEGSSTDTQYF | TRBJ2-3 | - | TRBV7-9 | -
TGTGCCAGCAGCGTAGTTCCTGGGAGCACCGGGGAGCTGTTTTTT | CASSVVPGSTGELFF | TRBJ2-2 | - | TRBV9 | -
TGTGCCAGCAGCTCGGGACAGGGGGCAACCTACGAGCAGTACTTC | CASSSGQGATYEQYF | TRBJ2-7 | TRBD1 | TRBV5-5 | -
TGTGCCAGTTCAGGGACTAAGGGGCACGAGCAGTACTTC | CASSGTKGHEQYF | TRBJ2-7 | TRBD2 | TRBV7-9 | -
TGTGCCAGCAAACCCAGAGAGACCCAGTACTTC | CASKPRETQYF | TRBJ2-5 | - | TRBV2 | -
TGCAGCGTTTTCGGACAGCCGAACACTGAAGCTTTCTTT | CSVFGQPNTEAFF | TRBJ1-1 | - | TRBV29-1 | once
TGTGCCATCAGTGTAAGACCCATGGGGGAAGAAAAACTGTTTTTT | CAISVRPMGEEKLFF | TRBJ1-4 | - | TRBV10-3 | -
TGTGCCTCCGCGGACAGGGGGAACTATGGCTACACCTTC | CASADRGNYGYTF | TRBJ1-2 | TRBD1 | TRBV30 | once
TGTGCCAACCGCCCAGGGGACGGAGGGACGTTGAACACTGAAGCTTTCTTT | CANRPGDGGTLNTEAFF | TRBJ1-1 | - | TRBV6-4 | once
TGTGCCAGCAGCTTTGGGCAGAGCCGCTCTGGAAACACCATATATTTT | CASSFGQSRSGNTIYF | TRBJ1-3 | - | TRBV5-8 | -
TGTGCCAGCAGGGGGTTGGAAGAGACCCAGTACTTC | CASRGLEETQYF | TRBJ2-5 | - | TRBV2 | -
TGTGCCAGCAGCTTATCAGCTGTTAACTGGGAGCAGTACTTC | CASSLSAVNWEQYF | TRBJ2-7 | - | TRBV7-9 | -
TGTGCCAGCACAATGGAGTCTTACTATGGCTACACCTTC | CASTMESYYGYTF | TRBJ1-2 | - | TRBV7-9 | -
TGTGCCAGCAGCAGGGGGGGGTCCACTGAAGCTTTCTTT | CASSRGGSTEAFF | TRBJ1-1 | - | TRBV5-4 | -
TGTGCCAGCAGCGTAGCGGGGGGGAGCTCCTATAATTCACCCCTCCACTTT | CASSVAGGSSYNSPLHF | TRBJ1-6 | - | TRBV14 | -